This TCR beta chain comes out of a study of shared clonotypes between healthy human individuals. This table comes from immunoSEQ multiplex PCR, and its TCRdb copy is limited to in-frame clones, with some not included. The table lists about 680,000 clones, roughly 70% of them singletons. This TCR came from a woman younger than 45 in good health. The sequencing input was memory CD4+ T cells sorted from blood. As for subset: CD45RA-negative fraction.

CDR3 in amino acids: CASKEGTYEQYF. The CDR3 DNA follows: TGTGCCAGCAAGGAGGGGACCTACGAGCAGTACTTC. V usage is TRBV2 and J usage is TRBJ2-7, with a possible D match to TRBD2 (6 bases). In germline, CDR1 is SNHLY, CDR2 FYNNEI. This CDR3 is built from 12 residues. V was shortened by 7 bases and J by 2 bases, with 9 bases between the two germline ends.